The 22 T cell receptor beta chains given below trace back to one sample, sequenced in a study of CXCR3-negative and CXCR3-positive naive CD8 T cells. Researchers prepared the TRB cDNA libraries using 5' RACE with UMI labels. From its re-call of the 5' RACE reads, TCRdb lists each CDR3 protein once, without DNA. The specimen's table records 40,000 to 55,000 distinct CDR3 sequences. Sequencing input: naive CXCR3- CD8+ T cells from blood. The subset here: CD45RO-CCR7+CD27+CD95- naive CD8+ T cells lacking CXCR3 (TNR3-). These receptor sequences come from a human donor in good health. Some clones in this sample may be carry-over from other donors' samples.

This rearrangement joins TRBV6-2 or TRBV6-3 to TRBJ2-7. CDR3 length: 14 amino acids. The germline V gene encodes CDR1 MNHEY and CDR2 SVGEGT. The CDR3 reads CASSYGSASYEQYF.

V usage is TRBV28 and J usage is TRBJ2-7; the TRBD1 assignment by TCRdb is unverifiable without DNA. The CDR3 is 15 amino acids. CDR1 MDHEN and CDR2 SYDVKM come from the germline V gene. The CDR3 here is CASSHRDRRSYEQYF.

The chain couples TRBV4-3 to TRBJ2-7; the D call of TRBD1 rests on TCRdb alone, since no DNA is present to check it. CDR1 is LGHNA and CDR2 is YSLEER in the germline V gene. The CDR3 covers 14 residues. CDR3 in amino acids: CASSYTTGGYEQYF.

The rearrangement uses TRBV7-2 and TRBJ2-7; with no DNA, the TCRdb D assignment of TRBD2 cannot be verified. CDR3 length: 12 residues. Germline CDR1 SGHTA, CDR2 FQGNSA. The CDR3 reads CASSLTSYEQYF.

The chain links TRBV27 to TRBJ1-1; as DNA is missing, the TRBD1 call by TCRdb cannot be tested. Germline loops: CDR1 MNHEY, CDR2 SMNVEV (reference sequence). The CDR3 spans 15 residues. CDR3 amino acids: CASSSPPQGATEAFF.

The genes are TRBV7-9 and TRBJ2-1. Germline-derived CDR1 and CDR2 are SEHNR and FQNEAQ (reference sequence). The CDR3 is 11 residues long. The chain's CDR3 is CASSPDNEQFF.

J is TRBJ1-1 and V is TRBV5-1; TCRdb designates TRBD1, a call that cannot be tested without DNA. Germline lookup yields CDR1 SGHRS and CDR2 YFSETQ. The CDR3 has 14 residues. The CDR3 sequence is CASSWEASGTEAFF.

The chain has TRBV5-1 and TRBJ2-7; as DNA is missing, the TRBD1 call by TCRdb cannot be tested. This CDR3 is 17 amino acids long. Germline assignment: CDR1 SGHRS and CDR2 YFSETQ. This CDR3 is CASSLGSGSGDIYEQYF.

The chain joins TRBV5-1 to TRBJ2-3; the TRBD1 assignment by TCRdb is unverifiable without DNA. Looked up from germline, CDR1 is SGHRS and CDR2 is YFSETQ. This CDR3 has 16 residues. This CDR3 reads CASSLGSRGMSDTQYF.

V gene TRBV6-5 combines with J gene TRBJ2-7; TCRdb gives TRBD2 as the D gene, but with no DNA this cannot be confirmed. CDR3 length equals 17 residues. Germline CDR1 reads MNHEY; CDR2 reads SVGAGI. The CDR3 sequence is CASSPAWVTNIAHEQYF.

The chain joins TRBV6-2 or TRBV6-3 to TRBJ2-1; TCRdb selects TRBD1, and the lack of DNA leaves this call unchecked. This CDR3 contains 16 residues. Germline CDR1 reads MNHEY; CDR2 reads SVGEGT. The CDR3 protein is CASSYLAGTAGNEQFF.

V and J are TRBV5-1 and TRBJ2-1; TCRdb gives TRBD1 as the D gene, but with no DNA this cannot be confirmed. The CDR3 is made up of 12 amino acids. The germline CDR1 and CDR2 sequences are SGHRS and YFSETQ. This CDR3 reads CASGPLWNEQFF.

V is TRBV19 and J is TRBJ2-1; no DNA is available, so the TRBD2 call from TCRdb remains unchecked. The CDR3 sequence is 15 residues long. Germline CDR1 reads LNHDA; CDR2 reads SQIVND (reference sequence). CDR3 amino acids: CASSASGGAHNEQFF.

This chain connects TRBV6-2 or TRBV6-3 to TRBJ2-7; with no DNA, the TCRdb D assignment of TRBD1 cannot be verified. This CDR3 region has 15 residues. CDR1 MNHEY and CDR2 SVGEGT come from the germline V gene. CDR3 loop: CASSPPGQLSYEQYF.

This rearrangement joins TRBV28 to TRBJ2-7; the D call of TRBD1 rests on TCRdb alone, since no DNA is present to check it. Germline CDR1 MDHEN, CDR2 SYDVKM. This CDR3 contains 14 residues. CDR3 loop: CASSFSPTWYEQYF.

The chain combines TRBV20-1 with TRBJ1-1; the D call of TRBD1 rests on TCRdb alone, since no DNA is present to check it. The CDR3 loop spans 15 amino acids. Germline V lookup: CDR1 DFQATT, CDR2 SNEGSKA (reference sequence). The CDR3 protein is CSANDPGRLNTEAFF.

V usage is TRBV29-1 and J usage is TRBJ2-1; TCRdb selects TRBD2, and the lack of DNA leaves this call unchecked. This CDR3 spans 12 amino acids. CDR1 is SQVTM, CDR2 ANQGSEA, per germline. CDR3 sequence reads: CSVDPPAGEQFF.

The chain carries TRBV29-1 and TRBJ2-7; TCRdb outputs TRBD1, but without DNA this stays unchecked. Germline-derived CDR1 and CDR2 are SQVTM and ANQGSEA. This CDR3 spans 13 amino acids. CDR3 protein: CSVEQGEGNEQYF.

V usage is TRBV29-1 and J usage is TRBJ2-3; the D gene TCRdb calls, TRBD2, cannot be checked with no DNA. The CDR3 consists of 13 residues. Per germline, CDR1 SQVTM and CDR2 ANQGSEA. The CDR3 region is CSVERGVGDTQYF.

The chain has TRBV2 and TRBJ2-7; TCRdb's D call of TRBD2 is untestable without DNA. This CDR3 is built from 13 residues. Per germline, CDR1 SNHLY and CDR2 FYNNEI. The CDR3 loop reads CATRTSGLYEQYF. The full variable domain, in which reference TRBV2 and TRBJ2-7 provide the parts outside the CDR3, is EPEVTQTPSHQVTQMGQEVILRCVPISNHLYFYWYRQILGQKVEFLVSFYNNEISEKSEIFDDQFSVERPDGSNFTLKIRSTKLEDSAMYFCATRTSGLYEQYFGPGTRLTVT.

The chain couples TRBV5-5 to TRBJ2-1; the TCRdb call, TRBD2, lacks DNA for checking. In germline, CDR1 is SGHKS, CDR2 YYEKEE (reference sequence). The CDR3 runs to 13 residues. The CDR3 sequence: CASSSSRRDEQFF.

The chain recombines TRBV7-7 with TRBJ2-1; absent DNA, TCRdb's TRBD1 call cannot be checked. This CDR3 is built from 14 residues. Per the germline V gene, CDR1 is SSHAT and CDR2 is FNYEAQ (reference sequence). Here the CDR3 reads CASSVGQGVDEQFF. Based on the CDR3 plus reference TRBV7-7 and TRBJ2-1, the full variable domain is GAGVSQSPRYKVTKRGQDVTLRCDPISSHATLYWYQQALGQGPEFLTYFNYEAQPDKSGLPSDRFSAERPEGSISTLTIQRTEQRDSAMYRCASSVGQGVDEQFFGPGTRLTVL.